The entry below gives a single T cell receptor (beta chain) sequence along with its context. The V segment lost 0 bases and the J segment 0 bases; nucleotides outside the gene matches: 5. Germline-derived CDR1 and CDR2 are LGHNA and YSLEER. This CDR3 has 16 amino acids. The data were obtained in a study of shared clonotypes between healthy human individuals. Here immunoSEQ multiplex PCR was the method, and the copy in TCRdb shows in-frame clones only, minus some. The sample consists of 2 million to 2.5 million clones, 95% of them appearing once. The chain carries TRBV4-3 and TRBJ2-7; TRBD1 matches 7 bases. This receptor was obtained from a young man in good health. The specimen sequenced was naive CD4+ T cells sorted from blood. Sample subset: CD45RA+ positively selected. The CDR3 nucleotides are TGCGCCAGCAGCCAAGATCTAGGGGACAGCTCCTACGAGCAGTACTTC. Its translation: CASSQDLGDSSYEQYF.